Listed below are T cell receptor beta chains from one sample, sequenced in a study of control samples from healthy donors and cancer patients. This table comes from immunoSEQ multiplex PCR, and its TCRdb copy is limited to in-frame clones, with some not included. The data show some 150,000 clones, with roughly 94% seen just once and 14% held by the top ten. Sequencing used PBMCs. The source of these receptors is a man in his 60s with colorectal cancer. Both conserved end residues are part of each CDR3. A D gene is named only where the DNA matches it firmly.

V: TRBV19; D: NA; J: TRBJ1-6; DNA: TGTGCCAGTAGTCTGAATAATTCACCCCTCCACTTT; CDR3: CASSLNNSPLHF
V: TRBV6-5; D: TRBD1; J: TRBJ1-1; DNA: TGTGCCAGCAGTCTGGACAGGCGCACTGAAGCTTTCTTT; CDR3: CASSLDRRTEAFF
V: TRBV7-9; D: NA; J: TRBJ2-3; DNA: TGTGCCAGCAGCAATAGGCTAACGGAGACCACAGATACGCAGTATTTT; CDR3: CASSNRLTETTDTQYF
V: TRBV6-5; D: NA; J: TRBJ1-6; DNA: TGTGCCAGCATTTTAGACGGCAGCCTTTCACCCCTCCACTTT; CDR3: CASILDGSLSPLHF
V: TRBV5-1; D: TRBD2; J: TRBJ2-1; DNA: TGCGCCAGCAGCCCGCAGACTAGCGGGGTCCGCAATGAGCAGTTCTTC; CDR3: CASSPQTSGVRNEQFF
V: TRBV6-6; D: TRBD1; J: TRBJ1-1; DNA: TGTGCCAGCAGTTACCCGCGACAGGGTCTCAACACTGAAGCTTTCTTT; CDR3: CASSYPRQGLNTEAFF
V: TRBV6-2/TRBV6-3; D: TRBD1; J: TRBJ1-2; DNA: TGTGCCAGCAGTGATCCGGGACAGGGGTATGGCTACACCTTC; CDR3: CASSDPGQGYGYTF
V: TRBV28; D: NA; J: TRBJ1-2; DNA: TGTGCCAGCAGTTCGGACGGCTATGGCTACACCTTC; CDR3: CASSSDGYGYTF
V: TRBV7-9; D: TRBD1; J: TRBJ2-3; DNA: TGTGCCAGCAGCGTAAGACAGGGAATTACAGATACGCAGTATTTT; CDR3: CASSVRQGITDTQYF
V: TRBV20-1; D: TRBD2; J: TRBJ2-7; DNA: TGCAGTGCTAGCCGGGAGGGCGAGCAGTACTTC; CDR3: CSASREGEQYF
V: TRBV11-2; D: NA; J: TRBJ1-1; DNA: TGTGCCAGCAGCCCAGGGAGGGTAGGAGCTTTCTTT; CDR3: CASSPGRVGAFF
V: TRBV11-3; D: NA; J: TRBJ2-1; DNA: TGTGCCAGCAGCTTAGTCCAGGGGGGGGCGGATGAGCAGTTCTTC; CDR3: CASSLVQGGADEQFF
V: TRBV3-1/TRBV3-2; D: NA; J: TRBJ1-1; DNA: TGTGCCAGCAGCCAAGCGGTAAGGGTGGGAGCTTTCTTT; CDR3: CASSQAVRVGAFF
V: TRBV5-4; D: NA; J: TRBJ1-2; DNA: TGTGCCAGCAGCTTGGGGGGGCAGAACTATGGCTACACCTTC; CDR3: CASSLGGQNYGYTF
V: TRBV10-3; D: TRBD1; J: TRBJ2-7; DNA: TGTGCCATCAGTGAGTTGGGACAGGGCTACGAGCAGTACTTC; CDR3: CAISELGQGYEQYF
V: TRBV19; D: TRBD1; J: TRBJ1-2; DNA: TGTGCCAGTAGTATGAGACAGGGGACGTTTAACTATGGCTACACCTTC; CDR3: CASSMRQGTFNYGYTF
V: TRBV6-5; D: NA; J: TRBJ1-1; DNA: TGTGCCAGCAGTTACAGGGGGAACACTGAAGCTTTCTTT; CDR3: CASSYRGNTEAFF
V: TRBV7-2; D: TRBD1; J: TRBJ2-2; DNA: TGTGCCAGCAGCCACGGCGGGACAGGGCTCCCCGGGGAGCTGTTTTTT; CDR3: CASSHGGTGLPGELFF
V: TRBV19; D: TRBD1; J: TRBJ2-4; DNA: TGTGCCAGTAAGACCCAGGGGGCGAGGATTGGCAAAAACATTCAGTACTTC; CDR3: CASKTQGARIGKNIQYF
V: TRBV6-5; D: TRBD1; J: TRBJ2-3; DNA: TGTGCCAGCAGCTTACAGGGGGACGTGACAGATACGCAGTATTTT; CDR3: CASSLQGDVTDTQYF
V: TRBV18; D: TRBD2; J: TRBJ2-1; DNA: TGTGCCAGCTCACCCCCTACAGCGGGGGCGCCACCCTACAATGAGCAGTTCTTC; CDR3: CASSPPTAGAPPYNEQFF
V: TRBV28; D: TRBD1; J: TRBJ2-3; DNA: TGTGCCAGCAGTTTATCAGACAGGGGCACAGATACGCAGTATTTT; CDR3: CASSLSDRGTDTQYF
V: TRBV19; D: NA; J: TRBJ1-6; DNA: TGTGCCAGTAGTATGACTGTCACAGGTCTGGCGTTGTATTCACCCCTCCACTTT; CDR3: CASSMTVTGLALYSPLHF
V: TRBV3-1/TRBV3-2; D: NA; J: TRBJ1-1; DNA: TGTGCCAGCAGTCCCGGGAGACGGAGCGGGGAGAGGCGAACTGAAGCTTTCTTT; CDR3: CASSPGRRSGERRTEAFF
V: TRBV5-1; D: NA; J: TRBJ2-1; DNA: TGCGCCAGCAGCTCTGACAGGAATGAGCAGTTCTTC; CDR3: CASSSDRNEQFF
V: TRBV5-1; D: TRBD1; J: TRBJ2-7; DNA: TGCGCCAGCAGCGTGGGACAGTTATCCTACGAGCAGTACTTC; CDR3: CASSVGQLSYEQYF
V: TRBV7-8; D: NA; J: TRBJ1-4; DNA: TGTGCCAGCAGCCCTACGACCGGGAGGAATGAAAAACTGTTTTTT; CDR3: CASSPTTGRNEKLFF